The 23 T cell receptor beta chains below all came from one sample that was sequenced in a study of blood T cells in healthy people across ages (dated by TCRdb to between 2014 and 2016). The method was 5' RACE. Instrument used: Illumina HiSeq 2500. A second PCR of about 7 to 12 cycles was run with a J-beta primer mix and a sample-barcoded 5' primer. TCRdb reran the public reads through fastp at Q25 and MiXCR, keeping productive beta chains. For every CDR3 protein sequence, its rows merge into one entry that carries the most common genes and DNA. This sample lists approximately 800,000 distinct CDR3 sequences; around 62% were detected once. The top ten constitute 25% to 35% of the sample. The sequencing sample was made of blood. The receptors were sampled from a man aged 30 to 45 in good health.

The chain is built from TRBV20-1 and TRBJ1-2; TRBD1 aligns across 7 bases. The CDR3 spans 14 residues. Germline V lookup: CDR1 DFQATT, CDR2 SNEGSKA (reference sequence). The ends lost 0 bases at V and 8 bases at J; junction bases unmatched: 9. CDR3 loop: CSARDRGGEGGYTF. As DNA, the CDR3 is TGCAGTGCTAGAGATCGAGGGGGCGAGGGAGGCTACACCTTC.

The genes are TRBV3-1 and TRBJ2-6; tentatively, D is TRBD1 (6 bases). The CDR3 has 16 residues. V shed 4 bases and J shed 3 bases, with 13 bases lying between them. Germline loops: CDR1 LGHDT, CDR2 YNNKEL (reference sequence). CDR3 region: CASSLLGGVGANVLTF. For the CDR3, the DNA is TGTGCCAGCAGCCTGCTAGGGGGTGTTGGGGCCAACGTCCTGACTTTC.

The CDR3: CASRGSRGASYEKLFF. The DNA of the CDR3 is TGTGCCAGCAGGGGATCGCGGGGCGCCTCTTATGAAAAACTGTTTTTT. J is TRBJ1-4 and V is TRBV25-1, with D perhaps TRBD1 (5 bases). The CDR3 runs to 16 residues. The germline CDR1 and CDR2 sequences are MGHDK and SYGVNS. V was pared by 6 bases and J by 6 bases, with 20 bases between.

CDR3 sequence: CASSAGTYYEQYF. CDR3 sequence (DNA): TGTGCCAGCAGCGCCGGGACATACTACGAGCAGTACTTC. V gene TRBV11-2 combines with J gene TRBJ2-5; weak D call: TRBD1 (6 bases). TRBJ2-7 matches the DNA end more closely, so the J call is doubtful. CDR1 SGHAT and CDR2 FQNNGV come from the germline V gene. CDR3 length equals 13 residues.

CDR3 in amino acids: CASSPGTGVDYGYTF. As DNA, the CDR3 is TGTGCCAGCAGCCCCGGGACAGGGGTTGACTATGGCTACACCTTC. The chain employs TRBV7-8 and TRBJ1-2; 10 bases agree with TRBD1. Per germline, CDR1 SGHVS and CDR2 FQNEAQ. CDR3 length: 15 amino acids. The junction had 6 bases not matched to a gene; V was cut back by 5 bases and J by 3 bases.

The chain has TRBV30 and TRBJ2-7; D is possibly TRBD2 (5 bases). Matching the DNA end better, TRBJ2-5 makes the J call doubtful. CDR1 and CDR2 from the germline V gene are GTSNPN and SVGIG (reference sequence). The CDR3 length is 14 residues. CDR3 residues: CAWSVIGLGETQYF. DNA for the CDR3: TGTGCCTGGAGTGTAATCGGACTGGGAGAGACCCAGTACTTC.

The chain has TRBV29-1 and TRBJ2-2; weak D call: TRBD2 (5 bases). Trimming took 2 bases from V and 6 from J, leaving 7 bases between them. The CDR3 extends over 12 amino acids. Germline V CDR1 and CDR2: SQVTM, ANQGSEA. This CDR3 reads CSVELGAGELFF. The CDR3 DNA is TGCAGCGTTGAACTCGGGGCCGGGGAGCTGTTTTTT.

This CDR3 reads CASSRTTGKDQPQHF. DNA of the CDR3: TGTGCCAGCAGCCGCACGACAGGGAAGGATCAGCCCCAGCATTTT. The chain carries TRBV12-3 or TRBV12-4 and TRBJ1-5, with 7 bases that match TRBD1. The CDR3 extends over 15 amino acids. V lost 6 bases, J lost 5 bases, and 10 bases stayed unmatched.

This clonotype was picked up a small number of times. J is TRBJ2-5 and V is TRBV28; D is unclear. Trimming pared 3 bases from V and 1 base from J, leaving 15 bases between. Germline values: CDR1 MDHEN, CDR2 SYDVKM. This CDR3 contains 16 residues. CDR3 nucleotide sequence: TGTGCCAGCAGTTTGGGTGGCACCTCTCCCCAAGAGACCCAGTACTTC. This gives the protein CASSLGGTSPQETQYF.

This chain joins TRBV20-1 and TRBJ2-3; D perhaps matches TRBD1 (5 bases). CDR1 and CDR2 from the germline V gene are DFQATT and SNEGSKA (reference sequence). The V and J ends lost 5 bases and 4 bases respectively, with 7 bases between them. This CDR3 region has 11 residues. The CDR3 DNA sequence: TGCAGTGCTCAACAGGCAGATACGCAGTATTTT. The encoded protein is CSAQQADTQYF.

The chain combines TRBV5-1 with TRBJ2-1; D remains ambiguous. CDR3 length: 13 amino acids. Germline V CDR1 and CDR2: SGHRS, YFSETQ. Trimming shortened V by 2 bases and J by 6 bases, and 9 bases separated the two germline ends. The CDR3 DNA is TGCGCCAGCAGCTTACGTCTTGGCAATGAGCAGTTCTTC. It is translated as CASSLRLGNEQFF.

This clonotype has only a few counts. The chain combines TRBV9 with TRBJ2-7; a possible D gene is TRBD1 (6 bases). CDR1 and CDR2 from the germline V gene are SGDLS and YYNGEE. The CDR3 consists of 16 residues. V lost 3 bases and J lost 2, with 18 bases in between. CDR3 nucleotides: TGTGCCAGCAGCGCTTACGCCGGGACACATGCCTACGAGCAGTACTTC. Translated, it gives CASSAYAGTHAYEQYF.

The rearrangement uses TRBV4-2 and TRBJ1-2, with D hard to call. The CDR3 spans 15 residues. V was shortened by 0 bases and J by 4 bases, with 12 bases between the two germline ends. CDR1 and CDR2 from the germline V gene are LGHNA and YNFKEQ. For the CDR3, the DNA is TGTGCCAGCAGCCAAGAGATCCGGGAGCCCTATGGCTACACCTTC. Its protein product is CASSQEIREPYGYTF.

This chain links TRBV4-1 with TRBJ2-4, with TRBD1 matching 11 bases. V lost 3 bases, J lost 13 bases, and 11 bases stayed unmatched. Germline CDR1 is MGHRA and CDR2 is YSYEKL. CDR3 size: 15 residues. The chain's CDR3 is CASSHLGQGDYVQYF. CDR3 in DNA: TGCGCCAGCAGCCACTTGGGACAGGGGGACTACGTGCAGTACTTC.

This clonotype has more than one count but fewer than ten. J is TRBJ2-1 and V is TRBV29-1, with no clear D. The CDR3 is 11 residues long. Trimming cost V 1 base and J 6 bases, with 4 bases left between them. The V gene's germline CDR1 is SQVTM and CDR2 ANQGSEA. This CDR3 is CSVEGTNEQFF. The CDR3 DNA follows: TGCAGCGTTGAAGGTACCAATGAGCAGTTCTTC.

There are a few counts of this clonotype. The gene calls are TRBV9 and TRBJ1-5; D is possibly TRBD1 (6 bases). This CDR3 has 12 amino acids. Germline CDR1 reads SGDLS; CDR2 reads YYNGEE. Trimming stripped 4 bases from V and 6 bases from J, with 8 bases between. The CDR3 DNA reads TGTGCCAGCAGCATCAGGGGTCAGCCCCAGCATTTT. Protein sequence: CASSIRGQPQHF.

This rearrangement joins TRBV20-1 to TRBJ1-5; no definite D call. Trimming took off 5 bases at V and 10 bases at J, with 27 bases between the two ends. The CDR3 contains 16 residues. Germline loops: CDR1 DFQATT, CDR2 SNEGSKA (reference sequence). CDR3 bases: TGCAGTGCTCCTCGAACCCTCGAAGGGTGGAACGAACCCCAGCATTTT. Translation: CSAPRTLEGWNEPQHF.

This chain joins TRBV28 and TRBJ1-6; D uncertain. CDR3 length: 14 residues. Germline values: CDR1 MDHEN, CDR2 SYDVKM. The V end lost 7 bases, the J end lost 7 bases, and 14 bases lay between the germline ends. CDR3: CASTDTMENSPLHF. CDR3 coding DNA: TGTGCCAGCACCGACACCATGGAAAATTCACCCCTCCACTTT.

The chain uses TRBV7-2 and TRBJ2-3; D gene ambiguous. Germline lookup yields CDR1 SGHTA and CDR2 FQGNSA. The ends were cut back, 4 bases at V and 2 bases at J, with 7 bases in the middle. This CDR3 has 13 amino acids. CDR3: CASSSSYTDTQYF. The CDR3 region has the DNA TGTGCCAGCAGCTCATCCTACACAGATACGCAGTATTTT.

The chain uses TRBV4-3 and TRBJ2-1, with TRBD1 matching over 7 bases. The V and J ends lost 5 bases and 4 bases, in that order; junction bases with no gene match: 5. Germline V gene lookup returns CDR1 LGHNA and CDR2 YSLEER. CDR3 length: 14 residues. CDR3 sequence reads: CASSNRDRYNEQFF. DNA of the CDR3: TGCGCCAGCAGCAACCGGGACAGATACAATGAGCAGTTCTTC.

This chain uses TRBV6-6 with TRBJ2-1; no firm D call. CDR3 length: 17 residues. CDR1 MNHNY and CDR2 SVGAGI come from the germline V gene (reference sequence). Between the trimmed V and J ends, which lost 0 bases and 0 bases, there was a span of 12 bases. This CDR3 is CASSYSGSPSSYNEQFF. The CDR3 nucleotides read TGTGCCAGCAGTTACTCCGGATCCCCTAGCTCCTACAATGAGCAGTTCTTC.

This clonotype was detected only a few times. V usage is TRBV7-2 and J usage is TRBJ2-7, with D possibly called TRBD1 or TRBD2 (6 bases each). The CDR3 extends over 15 amino acids. V gave up 5 bases and J gave up 4 bases, with 18 bases separating them. From germline, CDR1 is SGHTA and CDR2 FQGNSA. The CDR3 DNA sequence: TGTGCCAGCAGCCTCGACTCGGGGGCCTGGTACGAGCAGTACTTC. Amino acid sequence: CASSLDSGAWYEQYF.

This clonotype has a single count. This rearrangement joins TRBV14 to TRBJ1-1; no firm D call. CDR3 length: 15 amino acids. Germline CDR1 SGHDN, CDR2 FVKESK. Trimming took 4 bases from V and 1 from J, leaving 13 bases between them. The CDR3 DNA reads TGTGCCAGCAGCCCCCTAGGTGAGGGGAACACTGAAGCTTTCTTT. It is translated as CASSPLGEGNTEAFF. The variable domain in full, completed from reference TRBV14 and TRBJ1-1, reads EAGVTQFPSHSVIEKGQTVTLRCDPISGHDNLYWYRRVMGKEIKFLLHFVKESKQDESGMPNNRFLAERTGGTYSTLKVQPAELEDSGVYFCASSPLGEGNTEAFFGQGTRLTVV.